One T cell receptor (beta chain) is described in this entry. Its antigen is not known. The data derive from a study of blood T cells in healthy people across ages. Broader study findings: Both naive CD4+ cell counts and diversity were greater in long-lived donors than in aged donors. Per million T cells, TCR beta diversity dropped about linearly as age rose. Unsorted PBMCs prevented conclusive naive versus antigen-experienced comparison.

Researchers collected around 10 milliliters of peripheral blood from every single donor. Through a sample-barcoded 5' primer and a J-beta primer mix, a second PCR was run for about 6 to 11 cycles. TCRdb ran MiXCR on the 5' RACE reads and lists one entry per CDR3 protein. The sample lists more than 1.4 million distinct CDR3 sequences, approximately 42% seen once, with roughly 7.9% in the top ten. Trimming shortened V by 5 bases and J by 10 bases, and 21 bases separated the two germline ends. Germline CDR1 and CDR2: SGHRS and YFSETQ. There are 14 residues in the CDR3. Sequencing was done on a sample of blood. This TCR was sampled from a woman aged 18-29 years in good health. The V gene is TRBV5-1, the J gene TRBJ1-2; D might be TRBD1 (5 bases). CDR3 bases: TGCGCCAGCAGGGAGGACATAGGTCCCGGTTACTACACCTTC. Translated, it gives CASREDIGPGYYTF.